This note documents a single T cell receptor beta chain sequence. The antigen this receptor binds is unknown. Base-call qualities are not available, and no considerably larger clone is one nucleotide away. Reading the germline V gene gives CDR1 MNHEY and CDR2 SVGEGT. V is cut back by 0 bases and J by 0 bases, with 4 bases in the junction unmatched. The CDR3 spans 16 residues, from the cysteine through the phenylalanine. Just the 48-base CDR3 DNA is kept, in frame starting at base 1. A case-control design nested within a healthcare worker cohort in London, UK, was used, with weekly nasopharyngeal swab PCR tests and blood sampling performed. Healthcare workers were enrolled in the week of the UK lockdown, from 23 to 31 March 2020, and were followed every week for up to about 15 weeks. This record belongs to a study of early T cells in non-severe SARS-CoV-2 infection (dated by TCRdb to about 2021). Study-wide context: Because TCR sequencing was done on bulk RNA from unsorted whole blood, the alpha and beta chains could not be paired. What the study reported, not specific to this receptor: VDJdb matching was skewed toward anti-spike CD8 responses, so virus-specific expansions were likely underestimated and private and CD4 specificities were missed.

Libraries were prepared through 5' RACE. Data came from a NextSeq 500. The TCR library protocol attached unique molecular identifiers to individual cDNA molecules to correct for sequencing error and PCR bias. Sequencing covered both TCR alpha and beta chains, and within each sample the abundances of alpha and beta sequences were tightly co-correlated. On the authors' methods: Decombinator V4 was used to perform V gene, J gene and CDR3 annotation of TCR sequences. Expanded TCRs were defined as changing significantly between any two time points under a Poisson model with p below 0.0001. TCR abundances were normalised to the total number of TCRs sequenced in each sample and reported as counts per million. TRAV1-2 paired with TRAJ12, TRAJ20 or TRAJ33 defined MAIT TCRs, while TRAV10 paired with TRAJ18 defined iNKT TCRs. VDJdb, accessed on 1 November 2021, was searched for TCRs annotated for CMV, EBV and SARS-CoV-2, and TCRs annotated for more than one antigen were excluded. TCRdb reworked the public reads: Q25 trimming with fastp, MiXCR clone assembly, productive beta chains retained. CDR3 protein duplicates are merged, each entry listing the most common genes and DNA. These V and J calls originate from TCRdb's pipeline instead of the authors' own analysis. In this sample the table shows more than 50,000 distinct CDR3 sequences, about 12% of which occur a single time. Jointly, the top ten make up roughly 10% of the sample.

The V and J genes are TRBV6-2 or TRBV6-3 and TRBJ2-7; a stretch of 8 junction bases matches TRBD1. The sequencing used whole blood, collected at baseline. The clonotype comes from an adult who was a healthcare worker with PCR-confirmed SARS-CoV-2 infection or an uninfected control (not recorded which). Here the CDR3 is given as CASSYSRTGSSYEQYF. The base sequence is TGTGCCAGCAGTTACTCCCGGACAGGGAGCTCCTACGAGCAGTACTTC.